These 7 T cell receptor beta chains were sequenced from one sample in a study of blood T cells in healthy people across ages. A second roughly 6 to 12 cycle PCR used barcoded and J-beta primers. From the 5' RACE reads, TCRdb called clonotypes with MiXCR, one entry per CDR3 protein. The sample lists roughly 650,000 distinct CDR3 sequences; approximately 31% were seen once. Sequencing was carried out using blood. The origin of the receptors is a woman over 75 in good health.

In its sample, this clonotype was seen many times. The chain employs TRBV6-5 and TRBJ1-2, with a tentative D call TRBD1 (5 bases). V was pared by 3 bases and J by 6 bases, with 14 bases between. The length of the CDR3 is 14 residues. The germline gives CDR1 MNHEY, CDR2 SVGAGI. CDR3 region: CASSYGGRADGYTF. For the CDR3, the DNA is TGTGCCAGCAGTTATGGGGGGAGAGCCGATGGCTACACCTTC.

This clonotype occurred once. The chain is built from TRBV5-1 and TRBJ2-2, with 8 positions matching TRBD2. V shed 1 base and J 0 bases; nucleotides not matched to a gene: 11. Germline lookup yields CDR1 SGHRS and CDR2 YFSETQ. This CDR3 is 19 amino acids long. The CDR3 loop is CASSLFLISGDPNTGELFF. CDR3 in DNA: TGCGCCAGCAGCTTGTTCCTTATTAGCGGGGATCCGAACACCGGGGAGCTGTTTTTT.

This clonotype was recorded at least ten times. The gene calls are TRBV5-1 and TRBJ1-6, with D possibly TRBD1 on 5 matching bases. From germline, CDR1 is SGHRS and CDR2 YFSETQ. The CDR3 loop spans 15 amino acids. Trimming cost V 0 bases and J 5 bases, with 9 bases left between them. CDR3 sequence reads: CASSLDRFNNSPLHF. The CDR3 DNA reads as TGCGCCAGCAGCTTGGACAGGTTTAATAATTCACCCCTCCACTTT.

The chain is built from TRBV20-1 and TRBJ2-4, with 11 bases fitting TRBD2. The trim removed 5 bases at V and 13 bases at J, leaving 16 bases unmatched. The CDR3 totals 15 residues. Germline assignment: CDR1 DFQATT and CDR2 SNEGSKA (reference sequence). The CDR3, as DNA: TGCAGTGCTTTTAGCGGGAGGGCCTCACGGAGGGAGCAGTACTTC. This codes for CSAFSGRASRREQYF.

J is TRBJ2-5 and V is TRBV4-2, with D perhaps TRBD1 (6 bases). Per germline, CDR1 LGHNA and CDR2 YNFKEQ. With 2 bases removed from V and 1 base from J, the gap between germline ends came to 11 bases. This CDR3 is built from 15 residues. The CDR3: CASSQQDSIQETQYF. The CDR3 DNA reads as TGTGCCAGCAGCCAACAGGACAGTATCCAAGAGACCCAGTACTTC.

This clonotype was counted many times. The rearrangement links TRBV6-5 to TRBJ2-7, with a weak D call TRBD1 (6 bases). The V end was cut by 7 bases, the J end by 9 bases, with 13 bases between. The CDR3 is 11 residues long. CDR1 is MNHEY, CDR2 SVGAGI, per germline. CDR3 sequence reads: CASTQGQMQYF. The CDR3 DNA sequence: TGTGCCAGCACCCAAGGACAGATGCAGTACTTC.

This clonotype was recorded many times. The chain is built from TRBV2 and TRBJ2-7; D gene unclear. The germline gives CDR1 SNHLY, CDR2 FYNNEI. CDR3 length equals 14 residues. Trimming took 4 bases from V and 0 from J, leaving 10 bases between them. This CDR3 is CASSVAQTSYEQYF. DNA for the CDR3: TGTGCCAGCAGTGTGGCGCAGACCTCCTACGAGCAGTACTTC.